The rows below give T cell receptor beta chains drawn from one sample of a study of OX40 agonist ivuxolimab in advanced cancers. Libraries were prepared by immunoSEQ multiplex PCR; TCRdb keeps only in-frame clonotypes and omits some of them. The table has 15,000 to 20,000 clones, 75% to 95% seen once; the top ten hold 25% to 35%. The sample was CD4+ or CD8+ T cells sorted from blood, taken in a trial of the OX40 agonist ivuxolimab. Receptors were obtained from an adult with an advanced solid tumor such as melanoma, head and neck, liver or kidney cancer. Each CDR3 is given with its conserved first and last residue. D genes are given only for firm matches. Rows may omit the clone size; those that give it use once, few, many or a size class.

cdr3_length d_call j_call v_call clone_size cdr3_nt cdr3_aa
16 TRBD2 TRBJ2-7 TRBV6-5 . TGTGCCAACAGTTTGGCCGGGACTAGCGGATCCTACGAGCAGTACTTC CANSLAGTSGSYEQYF
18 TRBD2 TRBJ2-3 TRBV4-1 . TGCGCCAGCAGCCAACTTGGCTCCGGGAGGGCGGGCACAGATACGCAGTATTTT CASSQLGSGRAGTDTQYF
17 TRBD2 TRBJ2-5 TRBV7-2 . TGTGCCAGCAGCTTACCTCCGGGACTAGCGGCACAAGAGACCCAGTACTTC CASSLPPGLAAQETQYF
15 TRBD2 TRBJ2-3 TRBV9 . TGTGCCAGCAGCCCAGGGACTAGCGGGGCAGATACGCAGTATTTT CASSPGTSGADTQYF
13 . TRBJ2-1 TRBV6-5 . TGTGCCAGCAGTTACGAACGGGGCTATGAGCAGTTCTTC CASSYERGYEQFF
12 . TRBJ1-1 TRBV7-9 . TGTGCCACCTGGGGAGGTATTGCTGAAGCTTTCTTT CATWGGIAEAFF
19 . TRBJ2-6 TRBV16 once TGTGCCAGCAGACTCAGTCGGACAGACCCAGTTTCTGGGGCCAACGTCCTGACTTTC CASRLSRTDPVSGANVLTF
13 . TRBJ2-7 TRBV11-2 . TGTGCCAGCAGACCGGGGTCCTCCTACGAGCAGTACTTC CASRPGSSYEQYF
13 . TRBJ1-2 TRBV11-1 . TGTGCCAGCAGCTTGAGGGGCGAGGGTGGCTACACCTTC CASSLRGEGGYTF
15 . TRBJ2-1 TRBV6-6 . TGTGCCAGCAGTCAGTCAGAGGCCCTTTACAATGAGCAGTTCTTC CASSQSEALYNEQFF
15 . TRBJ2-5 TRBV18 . TGTGCCAGCTCAGTATACGGGAGTGTCAAAGAGACCCAGTACTTC CASSVYGSVKETQYF
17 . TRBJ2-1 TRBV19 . TGTGCCAGTAGTATACTAATGGACAGTCCCTTCCGCAATGAGCAGTTCTTC CASSILMDSPFRNEQFF
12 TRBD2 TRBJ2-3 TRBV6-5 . TGTGCCAGCAGGGGAGGGCAGGATACGCAGTATTTT CASRGGQDTQYF
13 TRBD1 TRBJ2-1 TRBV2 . TGTGCCAGCTGTGAGACAGGGCGCAATGAGCAGTTCTTC CASCETGRNEQFF
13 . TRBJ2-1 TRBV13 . TGTGCCAGCAGCGTCCGGGAGAGGGGTGAGCAGTTCTTC CASSVRERGEQFF
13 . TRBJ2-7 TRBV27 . TGTGCCAGCAAACCCCTGAGCTCCTACGAGCAGTACTTC CASKPLSSYEQYF
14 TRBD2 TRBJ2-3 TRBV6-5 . TGTGCCAGCAGTAGAATAGCGGGATCAGATACGCAGTATTTT CASSRIAGSDTQYF
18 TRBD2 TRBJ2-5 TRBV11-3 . TGTGCCAGCAGCCACAGAAGACTAGCGGGAGGGTTCCAAGAGACCCAGTACTTC CASSHRRLAGGFQETQYF
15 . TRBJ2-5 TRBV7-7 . TGTGCCAGCAGCTTAGACGTAGGATACCAAGAGACCCAGTACTTC CASSLDVGYQETQYF
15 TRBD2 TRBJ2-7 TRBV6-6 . TGTGCCAGCAGCTCCGGGACTAGCGGGTCCTACGAGCAGTACTTC CASSSGTSGSYEQYF
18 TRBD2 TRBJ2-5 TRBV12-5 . TGTGCTAGTGGTTTGGTTGGACTAGCGGGACTCTACCAAGAGACCCAGTACTTC CASGLVGLAGLYQETQYF
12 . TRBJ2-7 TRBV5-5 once TGTGCCAGCAGCGCGGACCGAGACGAGCAGTACTTC CASSADRDEQYF
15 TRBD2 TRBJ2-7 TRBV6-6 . TGTGCCAGCAGTGCCCAACTAGCGGGAGACGGGGAGCAGTACTTC CASSAQLAGDGEQYF
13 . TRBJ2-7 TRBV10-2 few TGCGCCAGCAGTGAGTCCGAGAATTACGAGCAGTACTTC CASSESENYEQYF
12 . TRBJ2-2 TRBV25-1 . TGTGCCAGCGGGGTAGTCCGTGGGGAGCTGTTTTTT CASGVVRGELFF
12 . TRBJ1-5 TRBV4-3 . TGCGCCAGCAGCCAAGATAACCAGCCCCAGCATTTT CASSQDNQPQHF
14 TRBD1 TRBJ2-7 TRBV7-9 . TGTGCCAGCAGCGGGACAGGGCTCACCTACGAGCAGTACTTC CASSGTGLTYEQYF
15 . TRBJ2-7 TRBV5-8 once TGTGCCAGCAGCTCGGTCCCCCGGACAGTACACGAGCAGTACTTC CASSSVPRTVHEQYF
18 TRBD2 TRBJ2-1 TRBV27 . TGTGCCAGCAGTCCCCACGGTGCGAGTAGCGGGAGTAGTAATGAGCAGTTCTTC CASSPHGASSGSSNEQFF
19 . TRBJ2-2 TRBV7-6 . TGTGCCAGCAGCCGCGGGGTCTTAGGGACGAGTACGAACACCGGGGAGCTGTTTTTT CASSRGVLGTSTNTGELFF
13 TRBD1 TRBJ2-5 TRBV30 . TGTGCCTGGAGGGGACAGGGGGAAGAGACCCAGTACTTC CAWRGQGEETQYF
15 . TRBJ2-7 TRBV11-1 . TGTGCCAGCAGCTTAGCTAGCGGTAGGGGTTACGAGCAGTACTTC CASSLASGRGYEQYF
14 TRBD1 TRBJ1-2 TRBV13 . TGTGCCAGCAGCTTCACAGGGGGCTGGTCTGGCTACACCTTC CASSFTGGWSGYTF
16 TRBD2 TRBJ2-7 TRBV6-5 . TGTGCCAGCAGTTACTCACGGACTAGCCAAGACTACGAGCAGTACTTC CASSYSRTSQDYEQYF
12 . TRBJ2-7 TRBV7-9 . TGTGCCAGCAGCCTAGATGCAAACGAGCAGTACTTC CASSLDANEQYF
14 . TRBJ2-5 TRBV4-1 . TGTGCCAGCAGCTTTGGTGAGGGCCCGGAGACCCAGTACTTC CASSFGEGPETQYF
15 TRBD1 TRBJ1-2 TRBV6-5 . TGTGCCAGCAGTTACGGGACAGGGGGCGACTATGGCTACACCTTC CASSYGTGGDYGYTF
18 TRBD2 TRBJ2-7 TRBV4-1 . TGCGCCAGCAGCCCTACCTTGCCTCTCCCTAGCGGGACCTACGAGCAGTACTTC CASSPTLPLPSGTYEQYF
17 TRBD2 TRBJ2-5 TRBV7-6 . TGTGCCAGCAGCTTTAGCCCGGGACTAGCGAAACAAGAGACCCAGTACTTC CASSFSPGLAKQETQYF
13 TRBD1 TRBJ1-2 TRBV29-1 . TGCAGCGTAGATGGCAGGGGGCTTGGAGGCTACACCTTC CSVDGRGLGGYTF
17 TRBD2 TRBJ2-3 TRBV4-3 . TGCGCCAGCAGCCAAGCGGCTAGCGGGAGTTTGGCAGATACGCAGTATTTT CASSQAASGSLADTQYF
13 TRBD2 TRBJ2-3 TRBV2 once TGTGCCAGCAGGCGACTAGCGTTAGATACGCAGTATTTT CASRRLALDTQYF
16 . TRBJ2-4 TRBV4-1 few TGCGCCAGCAGCCAAGCGGGTGGCAGCGTCAAAAACATTCAGTACTTC CASSQAGGSVKNIQYF
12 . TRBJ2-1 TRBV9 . TGTGCCAGCAGCGCTGGGGGGAATGAGCAGTTCTTC CASSAGGNEQFF
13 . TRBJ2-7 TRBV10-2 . TGCGCCAGCAGTGATAACGCAGCCTACGAGCAGTACTTC CASSDNAAYEQYF
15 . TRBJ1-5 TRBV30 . TGTGCCTGCCAACGGGGGCAGGCTCCGTCGGAGCCCCAGCATTTT CACQRGQAPSEPQHF
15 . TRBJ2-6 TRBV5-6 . TGTGCCAGCAGCTTGGCAGGAACACGGGCCAACGTCCTGACTTTC CASSLAGTRANVLTF
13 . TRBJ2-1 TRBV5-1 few TGCGCCAGCAGCTTGGACTTCCTTAATGAGCAGTTCTTC CASSLDFLNEQFF
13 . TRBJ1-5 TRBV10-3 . TGTGCCGACCAATACAAAAACAATCAGCCCCAGCATTTT CADQYKNNQPQHF
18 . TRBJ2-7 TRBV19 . TGTGCCAGTAGTATGGGGGTACTTTCGACGTACTCCTCCTACGAGCAGTACTTC CASSMGVLSTYSSYEQYF
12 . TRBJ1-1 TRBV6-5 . TGTGCCAGCAGTTATGGGGGCACTGAAGCTTTCTTT CASSYGGTEAFF
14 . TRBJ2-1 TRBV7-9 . TGTGCCAGCAGCCACGCAGGGGAACACAATGAGCAGTTCTTC CASSHAGEHNEQFF
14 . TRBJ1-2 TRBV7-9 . TGTGCCAGCAGCCAGATACCGGGGGCCTATGGCTACACCTTC CASSQIPGAYGYTF
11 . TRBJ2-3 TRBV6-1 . TGTGCCAGCCAACCCACAGATACGCAGTATTTT CASQPTDTQYF
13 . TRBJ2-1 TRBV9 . TGTGCCAGCACCGGGAGATCCTACAATGAGCAGTTCTTC CASTGRSYNEQFF
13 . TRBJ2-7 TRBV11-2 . TGTGCCAGCAGCCCCGGTCGCTACTACGAGCAGTACTTC CASSPGRYYEQYF
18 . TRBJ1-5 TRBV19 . TGTGCCAGTAGTATAGATCTATGGACAGATTATAGCAATCAGCCCCAGCATTTT CASSIDLWTDYSNQPQHF
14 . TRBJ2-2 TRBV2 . TGTGCCAGCAGGACCGTAACTAGTTCCGGGGAGCTGTTTTTT CASRTVTSSGELFF
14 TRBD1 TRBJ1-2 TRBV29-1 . TGCAGCGTTGAAGATCGGACAGGGGGGAATGGCTACACCTTC CSVEDRTGGNGYTF
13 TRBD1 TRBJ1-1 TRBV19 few TGTGCCAGTAGGACAGGGAGAGGGACTGAAGCTTTCTTT CASRTGRGTEAFF